This paragraph covers one T cell receptor (beta chain) sequence. Its antigen remains unknown. These data originate in a study of identical twins. Broader study findings: Insertions were fewer in abundant cord blood beta clonotypes, whereas memory repertoires showed none of this pattern.

Carrying unique molecular identifiers, the cDNA also gained a universal primer site through template switching. MiXCR, applied by TCRdb to the 5' RACE reads, yields one record per CDR3 protein. The profile covers roughly 1.6 million distinct CDR3 sequences, with 32% appearing a single time and less than 0.35% taken by the ten largest. The CDR3 consists of 16 residues. Germline V gene lookup returns CDR1 DFQATT and CDR2 SNEGSKA (reference sequence). The V gene end was trimmed by 3 bases and the J gene end by 7 bases; junction bases not matched to a gene: 16. Sequences were obtained from cord blood. This sequence originates from a newborn girl in good health. This chain joins TRBV20-1 and TRBJ2-7; TRBD2 matches 9 bases. DNA of the CDR3: TGCAGTGCTAGGGACTGGAGCGGGGGGTTTTACAATGAGCAGTACTTC. Its translation is CSARDWSGGFYNEQYF.